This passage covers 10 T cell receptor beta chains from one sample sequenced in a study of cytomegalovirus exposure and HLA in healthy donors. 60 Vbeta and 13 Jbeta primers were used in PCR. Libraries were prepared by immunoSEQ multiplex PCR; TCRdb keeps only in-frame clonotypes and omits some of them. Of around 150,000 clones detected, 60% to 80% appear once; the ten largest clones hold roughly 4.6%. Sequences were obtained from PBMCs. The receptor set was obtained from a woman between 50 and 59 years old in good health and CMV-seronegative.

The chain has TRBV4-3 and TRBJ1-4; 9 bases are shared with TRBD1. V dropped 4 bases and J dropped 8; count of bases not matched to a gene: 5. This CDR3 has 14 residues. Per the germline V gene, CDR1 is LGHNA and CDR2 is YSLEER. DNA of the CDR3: TGCGCCAGCAGCCTGGGGACAGGGTCGGAAAAACTGTTTTTT. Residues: CASSLGTGSEKLFF.

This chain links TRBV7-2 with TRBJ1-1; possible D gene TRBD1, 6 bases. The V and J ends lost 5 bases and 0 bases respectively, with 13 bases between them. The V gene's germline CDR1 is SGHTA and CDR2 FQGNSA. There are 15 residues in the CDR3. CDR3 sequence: CASSNLQGMNTEAFF. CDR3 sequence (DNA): TGTGCCAGCAGCAACCTACAGGGAATGAACACTGAAGCTTTCTTT.

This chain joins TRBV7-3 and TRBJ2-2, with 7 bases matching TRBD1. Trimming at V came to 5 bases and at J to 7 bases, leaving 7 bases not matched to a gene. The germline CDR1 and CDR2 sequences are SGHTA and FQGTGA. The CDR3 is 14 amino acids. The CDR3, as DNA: TGTGCCAGCAGCCCCCGACAGGGAATCGGGGAGCTGTTTTTT. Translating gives CASSPRQGIGELFF.

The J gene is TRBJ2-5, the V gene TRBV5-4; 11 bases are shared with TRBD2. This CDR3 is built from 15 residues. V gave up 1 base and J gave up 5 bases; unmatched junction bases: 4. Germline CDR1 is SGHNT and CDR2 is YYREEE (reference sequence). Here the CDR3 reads CASSLSPSGGETQYF. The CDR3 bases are TGTGCCAGCAGCTTGAGTCCTAGCGGGGGGGAGACCCAGTACTTC.

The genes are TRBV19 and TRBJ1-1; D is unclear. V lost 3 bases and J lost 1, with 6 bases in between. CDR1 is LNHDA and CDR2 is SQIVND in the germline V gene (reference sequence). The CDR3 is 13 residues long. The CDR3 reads CASSILGNTEAFF. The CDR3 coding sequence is TGTGCCAGTAGTATTCTAGGGAACACTGAAGCTTTCTTT.

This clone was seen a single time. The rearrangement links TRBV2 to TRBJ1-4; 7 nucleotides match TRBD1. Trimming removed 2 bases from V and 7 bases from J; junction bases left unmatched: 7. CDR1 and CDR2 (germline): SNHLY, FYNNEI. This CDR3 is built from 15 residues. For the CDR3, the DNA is TGTGCCAGCAGTGAATATAGGGGGCTGAGTGAAAAACTGTTTTTT. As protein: CASSEYRGLSEKLFF.

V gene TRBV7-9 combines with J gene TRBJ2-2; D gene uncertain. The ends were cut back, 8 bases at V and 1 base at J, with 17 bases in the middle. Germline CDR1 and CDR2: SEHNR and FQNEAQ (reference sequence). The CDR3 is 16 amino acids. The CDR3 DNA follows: TGTGCCAGCCGCCCCCTGGCTAGAGGGAACACCGGGGAGCTGTTTTTT. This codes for CASRPLARGNTGELFF.

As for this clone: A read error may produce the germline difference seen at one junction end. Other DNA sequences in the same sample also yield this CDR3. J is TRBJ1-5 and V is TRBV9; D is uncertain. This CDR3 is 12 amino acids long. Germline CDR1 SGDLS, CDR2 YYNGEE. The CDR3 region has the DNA TGTGCCAGCAGCGACGGAGGTCAGCCCCAGCATTTC. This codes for CASSDGGQPQHF.

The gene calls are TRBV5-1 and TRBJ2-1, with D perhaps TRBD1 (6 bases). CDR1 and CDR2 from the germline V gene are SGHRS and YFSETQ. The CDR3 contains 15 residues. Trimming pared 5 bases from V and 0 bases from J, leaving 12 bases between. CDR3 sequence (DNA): TGCGCCAGCAGTTTTACAGGGAGCTCCTACAATGAGCAGTTCTTC. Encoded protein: CASSFTGSSYNEQFF.

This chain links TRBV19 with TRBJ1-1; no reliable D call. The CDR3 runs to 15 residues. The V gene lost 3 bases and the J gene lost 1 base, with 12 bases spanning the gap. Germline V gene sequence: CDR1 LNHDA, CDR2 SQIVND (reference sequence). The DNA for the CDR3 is TGTGCCAGTAGTATTTGGACGGGAGAGAACACTGAAGCTTTCTTT. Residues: CASSIWTGENTEAFF.